This T cell receptor (beta chain) was captured by sequencing in a study of cytomegalovirus exposure and HLA in healthy donors. Primers for the PCR totalled 60 Vbeta and 13 Jbeta. TCRdb keeps only in-frame clones here, not all; method: immunoSEQ multiplex PCR. This sample has about 40,000 clones, with about 50% found just once. Germline V CDR1 and CDR2: SGHRS, YFSETQ. This CDR3 comprises 15 residues. V lost 1 base to trimming and J lost 8 bases, with 16 bases between them. This clone occurred a few times. Material for sequencing was PBMCs. This clonotype was sampled from a human donor in good health. The chain recombines TRBV5-1 with TRBJ2-1; possibly TRBD2 for D (6 bases). CDR3 amino acids: CASSLRASAWDEQFF. In DNA form, the CDR3 reads TGCGCCAGCAGCTTGAGGGCTAGCGCGTGGGATGAGCAGTTCTTC.